Shown below are 16 T cell receptor beta chains from a single sample sequenced in a study of shared clonotypes between healthy human individuals. Libraries were prepared by immunoSEQ multiplex PCR; TCRdb keeps only in-frame clonotypes and omits some of them. The repertoire holds hundreds of thousands of clones, with 70% to 80% as singletons. Sequencing used PBMCs. The receptors come from a woman between 40 and 55 years old in good health. Some clones in this sample may be carry-over from other donors' samples.

The V and J genes are TRBV9 and TRBJ2-7; the D gene is possibly TRBD2 (6 bases). CDR3 size: 15 residues. Germline loops: CDR1 SGDLS, CDR2 YYNGEE. Trimming took 3 bases from V and 3 from J, leaving 16 bases between them. The CDR3 DNA follows: TGTGCCAGCAGCGCGTCCGGGACTGCGGGCTACGAGCAGTACTTC. Its translation is CASSASGTAGYEQYF.

For this clone: This clone may be a read error of a much larger clone one base away. The gene calls are TRBV29-1 and TRBJ2-3; TRBD2 matches at 8 bases. The trim removed 6 bases at V and 2 bases at J, leaving 13 bases unmatched. CDR3 length: 16 amino acids. CDR1 and CDR2 from the germline V gene are SQVTM and ANQGSEA. As DNA, the CDR3 is TGCAGCGTCGAACCCCAACTAGCGGACCACACAGATACGCAGTATTTT. Translating gives CSVEPQLADHTDTQYF.

The chain is built from TRBV6-1 and TRBJ2-3; D is perhaps TRBD2 (6 bases). Trimming pared 8 bases from V and 4 bases from J, leaving 25 bases between. This CDR3 has 17 residues. Germline CDR1 MNHNS, CDR2 SASEGT. CDR3 region: CASGEAGGPLMADTQYF. The CDR3 DNA reads as TGTGCCAGCGGCGAAGCGGGCGGGCCCCTTATGGCAGATACGCAGTATTTT.

This chain uses TRBV28 with TRBJ1-5; D is unclear. This CDR3 has 13 amino acids. Trimming shortened V by 1 base and J by 6 bases, and 7 bases separated the two germline ends. CDR1 is MDHEN, CDR2 SYDVKM, per germline. CDR3 amino acids: CASSLSGSQPQHF. Here the CDR3 DNA reads TGTGCCAGCAGTTTATCGGGATCTCAGCCCCAGCATTTT.

The chain combines TRBV19 with TRBJ2-6; D is unclear. The V end lost 6 bases, the J end lost 0 bases, and 9 bases lay between the germline ends. This CDR3 has 15 residues. Looked up from germline, CDR1 is LNHDA and CDR2 is SQIVND (reference sequence). The CDR3 spells CASRAGYSGANVLTF. The CDR3 coding sequence is TGTGCCAGTAGGGCAGGTTACTCTGGGGCCAACGTCCTGACTTTC.

There are a few counts of this clone. The chain recombines TRBV4-1 with TRBJ1-6; D call uncertain. Germline-derived CDR1 and CDR2 are MGHRA and YSYEKL. V lost 4 bases and J lost 14, with 9 bases in between. The CDR3 extends over 11 amino acids. The CDR3 DNA sequence: TGCGCCAGCAGCCCCGGTCTCACCCTCCACTTT. It encodes CASSPGLTLHF.

This clone was found a few times. CDR3 nucleotide sequence: TGCGCCAGCAGCCTCCAGGGAAGCACTAATGAAAAACTGTTTTTT. This encodes CASSLQGSTNEKLFF. The genes are TRBV5-1 and TRBJ1-4; D may be TRBD1 (5 bases). The CDR3 extends over 15 amino acids. Germline V gene lookup returns CDR1 SGHRS and CDR2 YFSETQ. Trimming removed 4 bases at V and 2 bases at J, with 12 bases between.

The chain joins TRBV5-1 to TRBJ2-3, with D perhaps TRBD1 (6 bases). Trimming took 0 bases from V and 2 from J, leaving 10 bases between them. This CDR3 region has 15 residues. The V gene's germline CDR1 is SGHRS and CDR2 YFSETQ. The CDR3: CASSLEDRHTDTQYF. CDR3 DNA: TGCGCCAGCAGCTTGGAGGACAGACACACAGATACGCAGTATTTT.

This clone was seen more than once but under ten times. A much larger clone differs from this one at a single base, so this may be a read error. This sequence joins TRBV6-4 and TRBJ2-7; D ambiguous. The CDR3 length is 11 residues. Germline V gene data show CDR1 as MRHNA and CDR2 as SNTAGT. The CDR3 here is CASRDSYEQYF. The CDR3 DNA sequence: TGTGCCAGCAGGGACTCCTACGAGCAGTACTTC.

The V and J genes are TRBV11-2 and TRBJ2-3, with 8 nucleotides matching TRBD1. The V and J ends lost 5 bases and 3 bases, in that order; junction bases with no gene match: 10. The CDR3 is 16 residues long. Looked up from germline, CDR1 is SGHAT and CDR2 is FQNNGV. Here the CDR3 DNA reads TGTGCCAGCAGCGTGCACGGGACAGGACAGACAGATACGCAGTATTTT. This gives the protein CASSVHGTGQTDTQYF.

V gene TRBV2 combines with J gene TRBJ2-1; TRBD2 matches 10 bases. V gave up 4 bases and J gave up 8 bases; unmatched junction bases: 11. Per germline, CDR1 SNHLY and CDR2 FYNNEI. The CDR3 length is 16 residues. The CDR3 coding sequence is TGTGCCAGCAGTGGCCGGACTAGCGGCCTGGGGGATGAGCAGTTCTTC. Its protein is CASSGRTSGLGDEQFF.

The chain recombines TRBV4-3 with TRBJ2-1; 14 bases line up with TRBD2. The germline V gene encodes CDR1 LGHNA and CDR2 YSLEER. Trimming removed 0 bases from V and 11 bases from J; junction bases left unmatched: 6. CDR3 length equals 16 residues. CDR3 amino acids: CASSQERLAGGPKQFF. DNA for the CDR3: TGCGCCAGCAGCCAAGAGCGACTAGCGGGAGGGCCTAAGCAGTTCTTC.

This clone was seen only a few times. The CDR3 DNA sequence: TGTGCCAGCAGCGCCCCTTTTGGGAGCTCCTACAATGAGCAGTTCTTC. Residues: CASSAPFGSSYNEQFF. The V and J genes are TRBV9 and TRBJ2-1, with D maybe TRBD2 (5 bases). The CDR3 has 16 residues. The ends were cut back, 3 bases at V and 0 bases at J, with 13 bases in the middle. Germline CDR1 reads SGDLS; CDR2 reads YYNGEE.

With respect to this clone: This sequence is one base from a far larger clone and is likely a read error. The chain combines TRBV18 with TRBJ2-1, with D possibly matching TRBD2 (5 bases). Trimming shortened V by 2 bases and J by 8 bases, and 16 bases separated the two germline ends. The CDR3 spans 15 residues. Looked up from germline, CDR1 is KGHSH and CDR2 is LQKENI. CDR3 amino acids: CASSPMGVSYDEQFF. The CDR3 DNA reads as TGTGCCAGCTCACCAATGGGAGTGAGTTACGATGAGCAGTTCTTC.

Comment on this clone: A read error may explain this, as a much larger clone is one base away. V gene TRBV6-5 combines with J gene TRBJ2-1; D is unresolved. Germline V gene sequence: CDR1 MNHEY, CDR2 SVGAGI. Trimming took off 6 bases at V and 2 bases at J, with 2 bases between the two ends. The length of the CDR3 is 11 residues. The CDR3 sequence: CASSTYNEQFF. The CDR3 nucleotides read TGTGCCAGCAGCACCTACAATGAGCAGTTCTTC.

V usage is TRBV7-7 and J usage is TRBJ2-2; no firm D call. The V end lost 6 bases, the J end lost 0 bases, and 14 bases lay between the germline ends. Looked up from germline, CDR1 is SSHAT and CDR2 is FNYEAQ (reference sequence). There are 16 residues in the CDR3. Here the CDR3 reads CASRPSQESNTGELFF. CDR3 nucleotide sequence: TGTGCCAGCAGACCGAGTCAGGAGTCGAACACCGGGGAGCTGTTTTTT.